One and the same sample provided the 22 T cell receptor beta chains below, sequenced in a study of beta chain features in type 1 diabetes. Every isolated RNA sample was fully reverse transcribed, so sequencing captured expressed TCRB transcripts. Repertoires were generated with immunoSEQ multiplex PCR, while TCRdb's copy carries only in-frame clones and drops some. The sample carries fewer than 500,000 clones, around 14% recorded once. Sequences were obtained from naive CD4+ T cells from blood. The receptors were sampled from a young man in good health.

This chain uses TRBV10-2 with TRBJ1-2; 8 bases are shared with TRBD1. This CDR3 contains 13 residues. Germline CDR1 and CDR2: WSHSY and SAAADI. Trimming took 5 bases from V and 4 from J; bases not matched to a gene: 3. The CDR3 coding sequence is TGCGCCAGCAGTCAAGACAGGGGCTATGGCTACACCTTC. It encodes CASSQDRGYGYTF.

A single count supports this clone. In DNA form, the CDR3 reads TGTGCCACCAGCAGAGGGGTCCGGGCAACTGGAAACACCATATATTTT. Amino acids: CATSRGVRATGNTIYF. This chain uses TRBV15 with TRBJ1-3; D call uncertain. CDR3 length equals 16 residues. Trimming removed 1 base at V and 2 bases at J, with 12 bases between. Germline CDR1 is LNHNV and CDR2 is YYDKDF (reference sequence).

V and J are TRBV29-1 and TRBJ1-2; D gene uncertain. The CDR3 has 12 amino acids. The germline CDR1 and CDR2 sequences are SQVTM and ANQGSEA. The V and J ends lost 0 bases and 8 bases respectively, with 10 bases between them. The CDR3 coding sequence is TGCAGCGTTGAAGATGCGACTTCGGGCTACACCTTC. Translation gives CSVEDATSGYTF.

The rearrangement links TRBV18 to TRBJ2-5; D remains ambiguous. Trimming cost V 1 base and J 2 bases, with 8 bases left between them. Germline lookup yields CDR1 KGHSH and CDR2 LQKENI. This CDR3 has 14 amino acids. The CDR3 here is CASSPRAAQETQYF. CDR3 bases: TGTGCCAGCTCACCACGGGCAGCTCAAGAGACCCAGTACTTC.

A single count supports this clone. The chain joins TRBV15 to TRBJ1-5, with a weak D call TRBD1 (6 bases). V shed 3 bases and J shed 2 bases, with 14 bases lying between them. This CDR3 has 16 residues. The germline CDR1 and CDR2 sequences are LNHNV and YYDKDF (reference sequence). The CDR3 DNA sequence: TGTGCCACCAGCAGGGGCGAGGGGGTACGCAATCAGCCCCAGCATTTT. This translates into CATSRGEGVRNQPQHF.

The rearrangement links TRBV7-9 to TRBJ2-5; D assignment may be TRBD1 or TRBD2 (5 bases each). Looked up from germline, CDR1 is SEHNR and CDR2 is FQNEAQ (reference sequence). The CDR3 runs 11 residues. The V end lost 8 bases, the J end lost 5 bases, and 9 bases lay between the germline ends. The CDR3 region is CASGGMETQYF. The CDR3 bases are TGTGCCAGCGGGGGAATGGAGACCCAGTACTTC.

This clone was seen a few times. V usage is TRBV30 and J usage is TRBJ2-5, with D unclear. The germline V and J ends were trimmed by 2 bases and 2 bases, with 9 bases remaining between them. Germline CDR1 is GTSNPN and CDR2 is SVGIG (reference sequence). The CDR3 spans 13 residues. The CDR3 reads CAWSLPLQETQYF. In nucleotides, the CDR3 is TGTGCCTGGAGTTTACCTCTGCAAGAGACCCAGTACTTC.

The sample holds a few counts of this clone. This chain joins TRBV27 and TRBJ2-5; D is possibly TRBD1 or TRBD2 (6 bases each). The V gene's germline CDR1 is MNHEY and CDR2 SMNVEV (reference sequence). Trimming left V 2 bases short and J 7 bases short, with 20 bases between. The CDR3 is 16 residues long. CDR3 sequence: CASSLQWRGHGGTQYF. CDR3 in DNA: TGTGCCAGCAGTTTACAATGGAGGGGACACGGTGGGACCCAGTACTTC.

This clone was observed a few times. The chain couples TRBV7-9 to TRBJ2-2; D gene unclear. The CDR3 length is 14 residues. The ends were cut back, 0 bases at V and 4 bases at J, with 6 bases in the middle. Germline-derived CDR1 and CDR2 are SEHNR and FQNEAQ (reference sequence). The CDR3 loop reads CASSLAGRTGELFF. The CDR3 DNA follows: TGTGCCAGCAGCTTAGCCGGTCGCACCGGGGAGCTGTTTTTT.

This clone was counted only a few times. The chain recombines TRBV27 with TRBJ2-6; 10 bases agree with TRBD1. Germline CDR1 reads MNHEY; CDR2 reads SMNVEV (reference sequence). There are 19 residues in the CDR3. Trimming removed 7 bases from V and 0 bases from J; junction bases left unmatched: 12. CDR3 sequence (DNA): TGTGCCAGCATGGGGAGAAGGGACAGGGGTTACTCTGGGGCCAACGTCCTGACTTTC. It yields the protein CASMGRRDRGYSGANVLTF. Combining the CDR3 with reference TRBV27 and TRBJ2-6 gives the whole variable domain EAQVTQNPRYLITVTGKKLTVTCSQNMNHEYMSWYRQDPGLGLRQIYYSMNVEVTDKGDVPEGYKVSRKEKRNFPLILESPSPNQTSLYFCASMGRRDRGYSGANVLTFGAGSRLTVL.

The chain employs TRBV7-2 and TRBJ2-3, with D unclear. V dropped 2 bases and J dropped 2 bases, with 8 bases sitting between them. The CDR3 loop spans 14 amino acids. Germline V gene lookup returns CDR1 SGHTA and CDR2 FQGNSA. The CDR3 region is CASSLRHFTDTQYF. In DNA, the CDR3 is TGTGCCAGCAGCTTACGCCACTTCACAGATACGCAGTATTTT.

Details on this clone: Other DNA sequences of this sample code for an identical CDR3. This rearrangement joins TRBV2 to TRBJ2-3; D is unresolved. Trimming removed 4 bases from V and 3 bases from J, with 5 bases in between. Germline lookup yields CDR1 SNHLY and CDR2 FYNNEI. The CDR3 spans 12 residues. As DNA, the CDR3 is TGTGCCAGCAGTGCAGGTACAGATACGCAGTATTTT. Its translation: CASSAGTDTQYF.

Only a few counts were recorded for this clone. V gene TRBV29-1 combines with J gene TRBJ2-1; 8 bases align to TRBD2. Germline V lookup: CDR1 SQVTM, CDR2 ANQGSEA. V was clipped by 6 bases and J by 1 base; unmatched bases: 5. The CDR3 consists of 14 residues. The CDR3 DNA follows: TGCAGCGTCAGAAAGCGGGAGTCCTACAATGAGCAGTTCTTC. Residues: CSVRKRESYNEQFF.

In this sample, this clone turned up a few times. The chain couples TRBV30 to TRBJ1-2; TRBD1 is a possible D gene (5 bases). This CDR3 region has 15 residues. Per germline, CDR1 GTSNPN and CDR2 SVGIG (reference sequence). V lost 0 bases to trimming and J lost 0 bases, with 11 bases between them. The CDR3 coding sequence is TGTGCCTGGAGTGTATTGGGGCGTACTAACTATGGCTACACCTTC. It is translated as CAWSVLGRTNYGYTF.

This clone was seen only a few times. The chain employs TRBV11-3 and TRBJ2-5; 9 positions match TRBD2. Unmatched junction bases numbered 6, after V lost 5 bases and J lost 5 bases. The germline V gene encodes CDR1 SGHNT and CDR2 YENEEA. This CDR3 is 14 amino acids long. The CDR3 reads CASSDSGRGETQYF. The CDR3 DNA is TGTGCCAGCAGCGATAGCGGGAGAGGGGAGACCCAGTACTTC.

This clone has a handful of counts. This chain joins TRBV5-1 and TRBJ2-7; unclear D gene. The CDR3 length is 17 residues. CDR1 SGHRS and CDR2 YFSETQ come from the germline V gene. Trimming removed 2 bases from V and 2 bases from J, with 20 bases in between. The CDR3 nucleotides are TGCGCCAGCAGCTTTCAGCATCAGTCGGGCCTCCCCTACGAGCAGTACTTC. Translated, it gives CASSFQHQSGLPYEQYF. The whole variable domain, remainder taken from reference TRBV5-1 and TRBJ2-7, is KAGVTQTPRYLIKTRGQQVTLSCSPISGHRSVSWYQQTPGQGLQFLFEYFSETQRNKGNFPGRFSGRQFSNSRSEMNVSTLELGDSALYLCASSFQHQSGLPYEQYFGPGTRLTVT.

A few counts support this clone. The chain links TRBV14 to TRBJ1-1, with D unclear. The CDR3 has 15 amino acids. The ends were cut back, 1 base at V and 0 bases at J, with 9 bases in the middle. Germline V gene sequence: CDR1 SGHDN, CDR2 FVKESK. CDR3 DNA sequence: TGTGCCAGCAGCCAAGTCGGAGGTGTGAACACTGAAGCTTTCTTT. This encodes CASSQVGGVNTEAFF.

This chain links TRBV7-9 with TRBJ1-6; D is perhaps TRBD1 (6 bases). Germline CDR1 reads SEHNR; CDR2 reads FQNEAQ (reference sequence). V was pared by 5 bases and J by 3 bases, with 8 bases between. CDR3 length equals 14 residues. The CDR3 DNA sequence: TGTGCCAGCAGCAAGGGGGACTATAATTCACCCCTCCACTTT. Protein product: CASSKGDYNSPLHF.

This clone was recorded a few times. The V gene is TRBV7-8, the J gene TRBJ2-7, with D tentatively TRBD2 (5 bases). The V gene's germline CDR1 is SGHVS and CDR2 FQNEAQ. CDR3 length: 12 residues. V was cut by 3 bases and J by 5 bases, with 8 bases left in between. The CDR3 DNA sequence: TGTGCCAGCAGCTTTTCCGGGAACGAGCAGTACGTC. It encodes CASSFSGNEQYV.

This clone came up a few times. The chain combines TRBV9 with TRBJ2-5; D not certain. Germline V gene data show CDR1 as SGDLS and CDR2 as YYNGEE. V gave up 7 bases and J gave up 2 bases, with 3 bases separating them. CDR3 length equals 10 residues. DNA of the CDR3: TGTGCCAGCGGGCAAGAGACCCAGTACTTC. Amino acid sequence: CASGQETQYF.

The sample holds a few counts of this clone. The chain couples TRBV29-1 to TRBJ2-3, with D unclear. Trimming took off 4 bases at V and 0 bases at J, with 11 bases between the two ends. The CDR3 spans 14 residues. Germline V gene lookup returns CDR1 SQVTM and CDR2 ANQGSEA. CDR3 protein: CSVVPRGSTDTQYF. The CDR3 bases are TGCAGCGTTGTCCCACGAGGAAGCACAGATACGCAGTATTTT.

V gene TRBV28 combines with J gene TRBJ2-3; 10 nucleotides match TRBD2. Trimming removed 9 bases from V and 6 bases from J; junction bases left unmatched: 18. The CDR3 is 17 amino acids. CDR1 is MDHEN, CDR2 SYDVKM, per germline. The CDR3 is CASRGRRLAGAWDTQYF. In nucleotides, the CDR3 is TGTGCCAGTAGGGGGCGTCGGCTAGCGGGAGCCTGGGATACGCAGTATTTT.